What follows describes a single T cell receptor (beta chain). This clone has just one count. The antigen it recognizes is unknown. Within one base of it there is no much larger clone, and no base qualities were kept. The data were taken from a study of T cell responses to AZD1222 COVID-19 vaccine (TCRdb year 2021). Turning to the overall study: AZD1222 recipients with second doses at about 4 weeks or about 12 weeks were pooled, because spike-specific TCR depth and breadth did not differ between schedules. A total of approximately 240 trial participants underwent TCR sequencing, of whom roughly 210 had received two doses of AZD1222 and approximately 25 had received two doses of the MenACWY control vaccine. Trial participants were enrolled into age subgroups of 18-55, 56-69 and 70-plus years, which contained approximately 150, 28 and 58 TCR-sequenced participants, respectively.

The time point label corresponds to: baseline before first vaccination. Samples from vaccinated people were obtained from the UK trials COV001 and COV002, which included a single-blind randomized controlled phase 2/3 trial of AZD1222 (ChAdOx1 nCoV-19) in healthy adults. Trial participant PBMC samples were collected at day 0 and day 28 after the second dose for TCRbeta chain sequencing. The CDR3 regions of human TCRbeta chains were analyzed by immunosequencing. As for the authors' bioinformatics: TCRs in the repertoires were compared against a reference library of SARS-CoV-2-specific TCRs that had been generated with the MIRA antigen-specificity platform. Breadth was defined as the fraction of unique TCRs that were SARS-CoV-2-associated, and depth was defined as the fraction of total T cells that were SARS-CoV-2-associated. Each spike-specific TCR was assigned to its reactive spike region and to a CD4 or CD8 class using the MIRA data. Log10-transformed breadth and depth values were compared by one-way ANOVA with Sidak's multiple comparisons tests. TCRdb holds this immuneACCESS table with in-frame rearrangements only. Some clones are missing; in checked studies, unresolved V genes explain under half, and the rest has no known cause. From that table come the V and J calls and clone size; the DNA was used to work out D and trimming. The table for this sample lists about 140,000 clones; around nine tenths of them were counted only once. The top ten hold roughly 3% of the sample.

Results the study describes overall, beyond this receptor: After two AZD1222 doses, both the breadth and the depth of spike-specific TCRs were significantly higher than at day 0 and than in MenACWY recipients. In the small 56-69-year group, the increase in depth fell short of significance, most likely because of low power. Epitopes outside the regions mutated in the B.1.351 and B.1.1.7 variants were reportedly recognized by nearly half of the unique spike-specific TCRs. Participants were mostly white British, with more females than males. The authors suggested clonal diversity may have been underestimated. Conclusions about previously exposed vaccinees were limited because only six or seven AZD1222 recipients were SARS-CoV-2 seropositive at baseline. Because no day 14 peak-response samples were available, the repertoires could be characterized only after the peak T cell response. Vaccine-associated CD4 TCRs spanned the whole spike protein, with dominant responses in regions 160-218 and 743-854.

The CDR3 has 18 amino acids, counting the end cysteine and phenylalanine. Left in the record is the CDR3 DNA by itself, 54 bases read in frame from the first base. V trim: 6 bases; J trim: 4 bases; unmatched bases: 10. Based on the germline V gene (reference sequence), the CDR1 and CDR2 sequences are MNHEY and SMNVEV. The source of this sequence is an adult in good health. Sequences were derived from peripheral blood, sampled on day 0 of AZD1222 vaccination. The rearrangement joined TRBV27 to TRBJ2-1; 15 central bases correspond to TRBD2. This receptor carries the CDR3 CASRPGLAGGKSYNEQFF. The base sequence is TGTGCCAGCAGACCGGGACTAGCGGGAGGCAAAAGTTACAATGAGCAGTTCTTC.